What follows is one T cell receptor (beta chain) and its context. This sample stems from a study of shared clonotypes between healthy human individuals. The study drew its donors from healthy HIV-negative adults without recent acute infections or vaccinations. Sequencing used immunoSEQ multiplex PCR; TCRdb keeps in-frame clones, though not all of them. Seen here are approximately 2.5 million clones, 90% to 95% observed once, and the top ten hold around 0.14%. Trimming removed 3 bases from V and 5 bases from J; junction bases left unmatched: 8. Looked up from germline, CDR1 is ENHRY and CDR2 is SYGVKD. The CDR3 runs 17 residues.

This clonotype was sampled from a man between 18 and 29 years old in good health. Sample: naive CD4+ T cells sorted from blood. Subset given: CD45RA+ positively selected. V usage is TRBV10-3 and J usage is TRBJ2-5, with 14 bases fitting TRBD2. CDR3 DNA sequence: TGTGCCATCAGTGAAACCGGGACTAGCGGGAGTAGGGAGACCCAGTACTTC. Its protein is CAISETGTSGSRETQYF.